Listed below are T cell receptor beta chains from one sample, sequenced in a study of T cells after yellow fever vaccination. Each CDR3 protein is one row after TCRdb ran MiXCR on the 5' RACE reads. This sample carries roughly 520,000 distinct CDR3 sequences, 21% of them seen once, and the ten largest clones take about 16%. Sequenced material: PBMCs, taken approximately 22 days after the first yellow fever vaccination. All receptors derive from a young man who received the YFV17D yellow fever vaccine. Both conserved end residues are part of each CDR3. Fields, in order: V gene, clone size, J gene, D gene, CDR3 protein, CDR3 DNA. A D gene is named only where the DNA matches it firmly. Expanded clones are given a class, and other clones once, few, many or no size at all.

>TRBV24-1|NA|TRBJ2-1|TRBD2
CATSPEGAGGRNEQFF
TGTGCCACCAGTCCCGAGGGAGCGGGGGGACGCAATGAGCAGTTCTTC
>TRBV7-2|NA|TRBJ1-5|TRBD1
CASSFWQGAGQPQHF
TGTGCCAGCAGCTTTTGGCAGGGGGCGGGTCAGCCCCAGCATTTT
>TRBV5-1|NA|TRBJ1-4|NA
CASSLALGFNEKLFF
TGCGCCAGCAGCTTGGCTCTAGGGTTTAATGAAAAACTGTTTTTT
>TRBV5-1|few|TRBJ2-7|NA
CASSPGAGSYEQYF
TGCGCCAGCAGCCCTGGTGCGGGCTCCTACGAGCAGTACTTC
>TRBV6-1|NA|TRBJ2-2|TRBD1
CASTDDRGGTGELFF
TGTGCCAGCACCGATGACAGGGGAGGAACCGGGGAGCTGTTTTTT
>TRBV20-1|NA|TRBJ2-3|NA
CSVRGSMGDTQYF
TGCAGTGTAAGGGGGAGTATGGGGGATACGCAGTATTTT
>TRBV7-9|once|TRBJ2-7|TRBD1
CASSPTGTGGSEQYF
TGTGCCAGCAGCCCTACCGGGACAGGGGGCTCCGAGCAGTACTTC
>TRBV7-8|NA|TRBJ1-2|TRBD1
CASSLGLGDRVNYGYTF
TGTGCCAGCAGCTTAGGGCTTGGGGACAGGGTTAACTATGGCTACACCTTC
>TRBV5-1|many|TRBJ1-4|NA
CASSLTSTANEKLFF
TGCGCCAGCAGCTTGACTTCTACAGCTAATGAAAAACTGTTTTTT
>TRBV4-2|NA|TRBJ2-2|NA
CASSQAGTSGTGELFF
TGTGCCAGCAGCCAAGCAGGGACCTCGGGCACCGGGGAGCTGTTTTTT
>TRBV20-1|NA|TRBJ1-1|NA
CSVEDNTEAFF
TGCAGTGTTGAAGATAACACTGAAGCTTTCTTT
>TRBV4-2|few|TRBJ1-1|NA
CASSQFTGLNTEAFF
TGTGCCAGCAGCCAATTTACAGGGTTGAACACTGAAGCTTTCTTT
>TRBV12-3/TRBV12-4|few|TRBJ1-2|NA
CASSSRGYGYTF
TGTGCCAGCAGCTCGCGAGGATATGGCTACACCTTC
>TRBV30|NA|TRBJ1-5|NA
CAWSRSANQPQHF
TGTGCCTGGAGTAGGTCAGCTAATCAGCCCCAGCATTTT
>TRBV12-3/TRBV12-4|few|TRBJ2-3|TRBD2
CASSFPTSGVSTDTQYF
TGTGCCAGCAGTTTCCCGACTAGCGGGGTTAGCACAGATACGCAGTATTTT
>TRBV3-1|NA|TRBJ2-7|NA
CASSQFLKTASYEQYF
TGTGCCAGCAGCCAATTCCTCAAGACAGCGAGCTACGAGCAGTACTTC
>TRBV6-5|few|TRBJ1-2|NA
CASSYTQRYGYTF
TGTGCCAGCAGTTACACCCAAAGATATGGCTACACCTTC
>TRBV7-8|NA|TRBJ2-3|TRBD2
CASSKSGGSTDTQYF
TGTGCCAGCAGCAAGAGCGGGGGAAGCACAGATACGCAGTATTTT
>TRBV12-3/TRBV12-4|NA|TRBJ1-5|NA
CASSLVQGSGQPQHF
TGTGCCAGCAGTTTAGTTCAGGGTAGTGGTCAGCCCCAGCATTTT
>TRBV27|NA|TRBJ1-6|NA
CASSRGDVGNSPLHF
TGTGCCAGCAGTAGGGGGGATGTCGGTAATTCACCCCTCCACTTT
>TRBV29-1|many|TRBJ2-7|TRBD2
CSVEDGGEQYF
TGCAGCGTTGAGGACGGGGGGGAGCAGTACTTC
>TRBV5-6|few|TRBJ2-1|NA
CASSLPTTYNEQFF
TGTGCCAGCAGCTTGCCTACTACCTACAATGAGCAGTTCTTC
>TRBV13|NA|TRBJ2-7|NA
CASSLEARTYEQYF
TGTGCCAGCAGCTTAGAAGCGAGAACCTACGAGCAGTACTTC
>TRBV5-1|few|TRBJ2-2|TRBD2
CASSPQAGGLSNTGELFF
TGCGCCAGCAGCCCGCAAGCGGGGGGGCTCTCGAACACCGGGGAGCTGTTTTTT
>TRBV6-5|NA|TRBJ1-6|NA
CASSYSQGFGSPLHF
TGTGCCAGCAGTTACAGTCAGGGCTTTGGTTCACCCCTCCACTTT
>TRBV6-1|NA|TRBJ2-3|NA
CASSVGRPDTQYF
TGTGCCAGCAGCGTCGGGCGCCCAGATACGCAGTATTTT
>TRBV4-3|many|TRBJ2-5|NA
CASSQETWGTQYF
TGCGCCAGCAGCCAAGAAACTTGGGGAACGCAGTACTTC
>TRBV20-1|NA|TRBJ2-3|NA
CSARDPQTWDTQYF
TGCAGTGCTAGAGACCCCCAGACCTGGGATACGCAGTATTTT
>TRBV7-8|few|TRBJ2-1|NA
CASSLEKLGSYNEQFF
TGTGCCAGCAGCTTAGAAAAGCTGGGCTCCTACAATGAGCAGTTCTTC